Listed below are T cell receptor beta chains from one sample, sequenced in a study of beta chain features in type 1 diabetes. Repertoires were generated with immunoSEQ multiplex PCR, while TCRdb's copy carries only in-frame clones and drops some. Of some 150,000 clones listed, 10% are singletons. The sample consisted of naive CD4+ T cells from blood. The receptors originated from a man aged 18 to 29 in good health. Both conserved end residues are part of each CDR3. A D gene is named only where the DNA matches it firmly. Not all rows give a size; the values are once, few, many and, for expanded clones, a class.

D,V,J,size,DNA,CDR3
TRBD2,TRBV5-1,TRBJ2-7,-,TGCGCCAGCAGCATGACTAGCGGGGGACCCCTCGAGCAGTACTTC,CASSMTSGGPLEQYF
TRBD1,TRBV7-6,TRBJ1-6,-,TGTGCCAGCTCCGAAGGGGGCATCGGCTCACCCCTCCACTTT,CASSEGGIGSPLHF
-,TRBV6-1,TRBJ1-4,once,TGTGCCAGCAGGAACGGACAGTCAACTAATGAAAAACTGTTTTTT,CASRNGQSTNEKLFF
-,TRBV5-4,TRBJ2-3,-,TGTGCCAGCAGCCAAGAGCCGGCCCTCGGGGTAGATACGCAGTATTTT,CASSQEPALGVDTQYF
TRBD1,TRBV11-2,TRBJ2-7,-,TGTGCCAGCAGCCGCACCGGGACAGGCGTTAGCCACGAGCAGTACTTC,CASSRTGTGVSHEQYF
-,TRBV18,TRBJ2-5,-,TGTGCCAGCTCAATCCTGACACAAGAGACCCAGTACTTC,CASSILTQETQYF
TRBD1,TRBV7-9,TRBJ2-5,many,TGTGCCAGCAGCTCCAGGGACAGGAGGTCTGCTGAAGGAGAGACCCAGTACTTC,CASSSRDRRSAEGETQYF
-,TRBV28,TRBJ2-2,few,TGTGCCAGCAGTACCTGGACTCCCGCCGGGGAGCTGTTTTTT,CASSTWTPAGELFF
TRBD1,TRBV7-2,TRBJ1-2,few,TGTGCCAGCAGCTCCCAACAGGGGGCAGGTGGCTACACCTTC,CASSSQQGAGGYTF
-,TRBV30,TRBJ2-1,-,TGTGCCTGGAGTCCGGACTCCAACAATGAGCAGTTCTTC,CAWSPDSNNEQFF
TRBD2,TRBV9,TRBJ2-7,-,TGTGCCAGCAGCGCGAGCGGGGGGCCAACCTACGAGCAGTACTTC,CASSASGGPTYEQYF
TRBD2,TRBV27,TRBJ2-1,few,TGTGCCAGCAGTTTATTAGGACTAGCTATCAATGAGCAGTTCTTC,CASSLLGLAINEQFF
-,TRBV19,TRBJ1-2,-,TGTGCCAGTAGTATGACAGGAGCTAACTATGGCTACACCTTC,CASSMTGANYGYTF
TRBD1,TRBV7-2,TRBJ2-2,-,TGTGCCAGCAGCCCGCGACAGGGGTGGGCCGGGGAGCTGTTTTTT,CASSPRQGWAGELFF
TRBD2,TRBV5-4,TRBJ2-7,-,TGTGCCAGCAGATCTACTAGCGGGGGTGGGTCCTACGAGCAGTACTTC,CASRSTSGGGSYEQYF
TRBD1,TRBV19,TRBJ2-1,few,TGTGCCAGTAGCCATAAGTCGCTTCCGGGACAGGGGCCTCTTGAGCAGTTCTTC,CASSHKSLPGQGPLEQFF
TRBD1,TRBV5-5,TRBJ2-4,few,TGTGCCAGCAGCTCTCGGACAGGGAAGGACATTCAGTACTTC,CASSSRTGKDIQYF
TRBD2,TRBV30,TRBJ2-7,few,TGTGCCTGGAGTTCAGCGGGGGCCCTCCCCTACGAGCAGTACTTC,CAWSSAGALPYEQYF
TRBD1,TRBV18,TRBJ1-2,-,TGTGCCAGCTCACCACCAACAGGGGAAGATGGCTACACCTTC,CASSPPTGEDGYTF
-,TRBV27,TRBJ2-1,few,TGTGCCAGCAGTTTATCCCCCACAGGTCTTAATGAGCAGTTCTTC,CASSLSPTGLNEQFF
TRBD2,TRBV19,TRBJ2-7,few,TGTGCCAGTAGTATCTTAGCGGGGAGATCCTACGAGCAGTACTTC,CASSILAGRSYEQYF
-,TRBV30,TRBJ2-3,many,TGTGCCTGGAGTCCTACTTCGGATACGCAGTATTTT,CAWSPTSDTQYF
-,TRBV6-5,TRBJ1-2,-,TGTGCCAGCAGTCCCGGGGGGAGGTACACCTTC,CASSPGGRYTF
-,TRBV7-2,TRBJ1-2,-,TGTGCCAGCAGCTTAGCGAGTCTACCGCCGTATGGCTACACCTTC,CASSLASLPPYGYTF
TRBD2,TRBV28,TRBJ2-1,few,TGTGCCAGCAAGGGACTAGCGGGGGGGGAAAGCTCCTACAATGAGCAGTTCTTC,CASKGLAGGESSYNEQFF
-,TRBV6-1,TRBJ1-5,few,TGTGCCAGCAAGAAAGAGGCAGGGTTTCGGTCCCAGCATTTT,CASKKEAGFRSQHF
TRBD1,TRBV29-1,TRBJ1-2,many,TGCAGCGTCGCGGGACAGGACGGCTATGGCTACACCTTC,CSVAGQDGYGYTF
-,TRBV4-2,TRBJ2-5,many,TGTGCCAGCAGCCCCGTTAGCGGCTTCCAAGAGACCCAGTACTTC,CASSPVSGFQETQYF
TRBD1,TRBV4-2,TRBJ2-2,-,TGTGCCAGCAGCCCAAAGGGGGACAGGGTAACCGGGGAGCTGTTTTTT,CASSPKGDRVTGELFF
TRBD1,TRBV7-9,TRBJ2-7,few,TGTGCCAGCAGTTTCGGACAGGGCGGGGACGAGCAGTACTTC,CASSFGQGGDEQYF
-,TRBV7-2,TRBJ2-5,-,TGTGCCAGCAACTCCGCCGGGGGGCCAGGGGAGACCCAGTACTTC,CASNSAGGPGETQYF
TRBD1,TRBV6-1,TRBJ1-1,-,TGTGCCAGCAGTGTCCAGGGGGCGCAAATCAACACTGAAGCTTTCTTT,CASSVQGAQINTEAFF
TRBD1,TRBV7-3,TRBJ2-7,-,TGTGCCAGCAGCTTGGGACAGGGTGGCGGGGAGCAGTACTTC,CASSLGQGGGEQYF